The following is a T cell receptor (beta chain) sequence with its context. Germline CDR1 SGHAT, CDR2 FQNNGV. V was shortened by 2 bases and J by 6 bases, with 11 bases between the two germline ends. CDR3 length: 13 amino acids. TCR beta VDJ and CDR3 profiles were obtained from a genomic DNA template. TCRdb called the reads again in MiXCR, with one record for every CDR3 protein. The sample holds about 190,000 distinct CDR3 sequences; 40% to 50% are singletons and the top ten take around a tenth. The source of the sample is a study of CD8+CD57+ T cells in acquired aplastic anemia. In patients chosen for sequencing, flow cytometry had shown CD8+CD57+ cell expansion. The study sampled blood from patients who had received no therapy.

Specimen: sorted CD4+, CD8+, or CD8+CD57+ T cells (not recorded which) from PBMCs. This chain joins TRBV11-2 and TRBJ2-7, with D perhaps assigned TRBD1 or TRBD2 (5 bases each). The clonotype originates from a human donor with aplastic anemia. The CDR3 nucleotides are TGTGCCAGCAGCTTAACCACTGGGACCGAGCAGTACTTC. It is translated as CASSLTTGTEQYF.